The T cell receptor (beta chain) described here comes from a study of blood T cell repertoires in COVID-19. Trimming cost V 6 bases and J 3 bases; bases outside gene matches: 10. Germline CDR1 reads LGHDT; CDR2 reads YNNKEL (reference sequence). The CDR3 contains 15 residues. Sequencing used immunoSEQ multiplex PCR; TCRdb keeps in-frame clones, though not all of them. The data show about 140,000 clones, with over 75% seen just once and roughly a tenth held by the top ten. This clone has only one observation. V gene TRBV3-1 (or the pseudogene TRBV3-2) combines with J gene TRBJ2-7; 8 nucleotides align to TRBD1. The TCR originated in a man between 60 and 70 years old with active or convalescent COVID-19. The sequenced sample consisted of peripheral blood. DNA of the CDR3: TGTGCCAGCAGACTGACAGGGGCCGGCTACTACGAGCAGTACTTC. Translated, it gives CASRLTGAGYYEQYF.